This TCR beta chain was sequenced in a study of blood T cell repertoires in COVID-19. Study as a whole: T cells, B-cell-depleted T cells, or PBMCs supplied cDNA or gDNA.

Enrolled through a virtual design, the participants were between about 18 and 100 years of age and came from about two dozen US areas. Recovered Cohort 3 donors showed two negative PCRs, clearance, or symptom resolution. Trimming took 5 bases from V and 3 from J, leaving 7 bases between them. The CDR3 totals 12 residues. CDR1 is SGHDN and CDR2 is FVKESK in the germline V gene. Original handling: Scientists estimated how many nucleated cells there were by amplifying reference gene primers. The repertoire was sequenced with immunoSEQ multiplex PCR; TCRdb's copy has only in-frame clones and lacks some. V and J calls plus clone size are reproduced from that table; the DNA served to infer D and trimming. This table has about 400,000 clones, roughly 86% appearing once.

The material sequenced was PBMCs or T cells enriched from blood (not recorded which). The receptor was isolated from a woman aged 25 to 39 who had recovered from COVID-19. This chain uses TRBV14 with TRBJ1-1; D ambiguous. The CDR3 protein is CASSARDTEAFF. CDR3 in DNA: TGTGCCAGCAGCGCGCGCGACACTGAAGCTTTCTTT.